The sequence of this TCR beta chain was determined in a study of identical twins. Regarding the study as a whole: Among out-of-frame alpha sequences shared by twins, low generation probability occurred in excess.

The CDR3 is 17 residues long. Losses at the gene ends were 2 bases for V and 5 bases for J; bases not matched to a gene: 10. The germline CDR1 and CDR2 sequences are SGHTA and FQGTGA. One entry per CDR3 protein results from TCRdb running MiXCR on the 5' RACE reads. The sample has about 100,000 distinct CDR3 sequences, 5.9% seen once. This clonotype was counted only a few times. The antigen remains undetermined. Sequencing was performed on memory T cells sorted from blood. This clonotype originated in a woman in her fifties or sixties in good health. This chain joins TRBV7-3 and TRBJ2-3; 10 bases are a match to TRBD2. CDR3 region: CASSLSGGASGRDTQYF. As DNA, the CDR3 is TGTGCCAGCAGCTTATCAGGAGGGGCTAGCGGGAGAGATACGCAGTATTTT. Using reference TRBV7-3 and TRBJ2-3 for the parts outside the CDR3, the full variable domain is GAGVSQTPSNKVTEKGKYVELRCDPISGHTALYWYRQSLGQGPEFLIYFQGTGAADDSGLPNDRFFAVRPEGSVSTLKIQRTERGDSAVYLCASSLSGGASGRDTQYFGPGTRLTVL.